The clone carrying this T cell receptor beta chain was counted ten times or more. Antigen unknown. The data are from a study of T cells after yellow fever vaccination. In the study overall: SMART-Seq v4 Ultra Low Input handled preparation of low-cell-number fractions.

Overall study results and limits: In post-booster samples, most primary-vaccination clones reappeared (about 95% CD4, 70% to 90% CD8). Peaking on day 5 versus 15, the secondary response was faster but weaker.

5'RACE template switching generated TCR cDNA, adding a universal primer site and UMIs. Via MiXCR, TCRdb re-called the 5' RACE reads, giving one row per CDR3 protein. The sample lists 70,000 or so distinct CDR3 sequences; around 7.7% were seen once. Trimming took off 4 bases at V and 3 bases at J, with 16 bases between the two ends. The CDR3 totals 15 residues. This TCR was recovered from a man aged 18-30 years who received the YFV17D yellow fever vaccine. The material sequenced was CD8+ T cells sorted from PBMCs, taken 9 to 10 days after the first yellow fever vaccination. The rearrangement uses TRBV12-3 or TRBV12-4 and TRBJ2-7, with D unclear. The CDR3 reads CASSSSIVIFYEQYF. CDR3 coding DNA: TGTGCCAGCAGTTCCTCGATAGTCATCTTCTACGAGCAGTACTTC.